A selection of T cell receptor beta chains follows, all from one sample in a study of blood T cell repertoires in COVID-19. Sequencing used immunoSEQ multiplex PCR; TCRdb keeps in-frame clones, though not all of them. The sample yields 45,000 to 65,000 clones, around 80% seen once. Source material: peripheral blood. All receptors come from a man in his forties with acute or convalescent COVID-19. Both conserved end residues are part of each CDR3. D genes are given only for firm matches. Expanded clones get a size class; other rows say once, few or many, or leave the size out.

clone size	J gene	V gene	D gene	CDR3 protein	CDR3 DNA
NA	TRBJ2-1	TRBV14	NA	CASSQVRYNEQFF	TGTGCCAGCAGCCAAGTTCGCTACAATGAGCAGTTCTTC
NA	TRBJ1-5	TRBV30	NA	CAWSVRGSQPQHF	TGTGCCTGGAGTGTACGGGGGTCGCAGCCCCAGCATTTT
once	TRBJ2-5	TRBV2	NA	CASTRTPGVETQYF	TGTGCCAGCACCCGGACACCAGGGGTAGAGACCCAGTACTTC
many	TRBJ1-2	TRBV6-5	TRBD1	CASSLDRGYGYTF	TGTGCCAGCAGTTTAGACAGGGGCTATGGCTACACCTTC
NA	TRBJ2-7	TRBV21-1	NA	CASSRYPPIVRSPTYEQYF	TGTGCCAGCAGCCGATATCCGCCAATCGTGCGGAGCCCTACCTACGAGCAGTACTTC
NA	TRBJ2-7	TRBV7-2	NA	CASSLERGDEQYF	TGTGCCAGCAGCCTTGAGCGCGGGGACGAGCAGTACTTC
NA	TRBJ2-3	TRBV6-6	NA	CASSRDTERHF	TGTGCCAGCAGCCGGGACACGGAGCGACATTTT
NA	TRBJ2-5	TRBV2	TRBD2	CASRGGPAELETQYF	TGTGCCAGCCGCGGGGGGCCAGCCGAATTGGAGACCCAGTACTTC
NA	TRBJ2-7	TRBV27	NA	CASSLSSVWDEQYF	TGTGCCAGCAGTTTATCGAGCGTGTGGGACGAGCAGTACTTC
NA	TRBJ2-7	TRBV9	TRBD2	CASRPGLAGPYEQYF	TGTGCCAGCAGGCCGGGACTAGCGGGACCCTACGAGCAGTACTTC
NA	TRBJ2-7	TRBV13	NA	CASSLYSSYEQYF	TGTGCCAGCAGCTTATATTCCTCCTACGAGCAGTACTTC
once	TRBJ1-6	TRBV5-1	NA	CASSLWGRTDSPLHF	TGCGCCAGCAGCTTGTGGGGCCGAACAGATTCACCCCTCCACTTT
NA	TRBJ2-1	TRBV18	TRBD2	CASSITSGRINEQFF	TGTGCCAGCTCCATAACTAGCGGGCGGATCAATGAGCAGTTCTTC
NA	TRBJ1-4	TRBV30	TRBD1	CAWSGDRRNEKLFF	TGTGCCTGGAGTGGGGACAGGAGGAATGAAAAACTGTTTTTT
NA	TRBJ2-5	TRBV23-1	NA	CASSQPGLPGKETQYF	TGCGCCAGCAGTCAACCGGGACTTCCCGGGAAAGAGACCCAGTACTTC